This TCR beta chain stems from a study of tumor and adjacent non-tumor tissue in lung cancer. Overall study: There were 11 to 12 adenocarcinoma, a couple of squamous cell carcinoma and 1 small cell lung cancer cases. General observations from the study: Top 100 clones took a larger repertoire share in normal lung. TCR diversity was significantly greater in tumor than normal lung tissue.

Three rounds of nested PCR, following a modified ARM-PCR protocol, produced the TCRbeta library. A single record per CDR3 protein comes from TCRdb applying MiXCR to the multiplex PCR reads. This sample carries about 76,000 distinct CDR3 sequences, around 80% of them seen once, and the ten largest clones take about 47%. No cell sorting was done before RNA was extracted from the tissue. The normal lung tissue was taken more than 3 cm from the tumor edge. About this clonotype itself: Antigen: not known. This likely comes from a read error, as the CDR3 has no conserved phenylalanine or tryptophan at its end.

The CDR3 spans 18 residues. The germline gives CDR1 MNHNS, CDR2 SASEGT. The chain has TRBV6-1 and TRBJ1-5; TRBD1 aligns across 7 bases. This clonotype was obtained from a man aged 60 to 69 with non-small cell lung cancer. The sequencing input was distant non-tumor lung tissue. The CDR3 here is CAGSVSPETGYSNQPQHI. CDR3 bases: TGTGCCGGCAGTGTCAGTCCCGAGACAGGGTATAGCAATCAGCCCCAGCATATT.